The rows below give T cell receptor beta chains drawn from one sample of a study of beta chain features in type 1 diabetes. The repertoire was sequenced with immunoSEQ multiplex PCR; TCRdb's copy has only in-frame clones and lacks some. This sample carries nearly 700,000 clones, around an eighth of them seen once, and the ten largest clones take 0.022%. Sequencing was done on a sample of naive CD4+ T cells from blood. These receptors were obtained from a young man with type 1 diabetes. CDR3s leave out the opening cysteine and the closing phenylalanine or tryptophan.

>13|TRBJ2-7|TRBV4-2
ASSQADSGDYEQY
>10|TRBJ2-2|TRBV25-1
ASYGIGRGLF
>16|TRBJ1-5|TRBV21-1
ASSKAGRGVYSNQPQH
>12|TRBJ1-2|TRBV4-2
ASSPPTDNYGYT
>14|TRBJ1-1|TRBV5-4
ASRRGQGYMNTEAF
>13|TRBJ1-4|TRBV4-2
ASSQDPSTNEKLF
>11|TRBJ1-2|TRBV18
ASSPTEGYGYT
>12|TRBJ2-5|TRBV5-8
ASSLEWVGETQY
>13|TRBJ1-1|TRBV30
AWNRREGAYTEAF
>14|TRBJ2-1|TRBV18
ASSPAGLVGGNEQF
>15|TRBJ2-1|TRBV7-9
ASSSPWTSSSYNEQF
>13|TRBJ2-5|TRBV6-5
ASSSPQGRAETQY
>11|TRBJ1-2|TRBV29-1
SVEDSPNYGYT
>13|TRBJ1-5|TRBV18
ASSPGIGEYGPQH
>9|TRBJ2-7|TRBV20-1
SAGPGHEQY
>13|TRBJ2-2|TRBV7-2
ASSLRTVFTGELF
>11|TRBJ1-3|TRBV6-1
ASGVGIGNTIY
>13|TRBJ2-7|TRBV5-1
ASSSSSGGLYEQY
>14|TRBJ2-2|TRBV4-1
ASSQDQATDTGELF
>13|TRBJ2-7|TRBV27
ASSLSWSGGYEQY
>13|TRBJ2-6|TRBV18
ASSSGVSGANVLT
>13|TRBJ1-6|TRBV4-1
ASSLGQGYNSPLH
>11|TRBJ1-1|TRBV30
AWSRALNTEAF
>12|TRBJ1-2|TRBV5-1
ASSLGQEIYGYT
>13|TRBJ1-1|TRBV29-1
SVGEQGGGNTEAF
>14|TRBJ1-2|TRBV13
ASSLARFGTNYGYT